This T cell receptor (beta chain) was obtained from a study of blood T cell repertoires in COVID-19. The table came from immunoSEQ multiplex PCR; TCRdb's copy has only in-frame clones and leaves some out. The top ten clones hold about 6.5% of a sample with roughly 200,000 clones, 70% to 80% of them seen once. V was clipped by 0 bases and J by 6 bases, with 6 bases between them. The CDR3 is 13 amino acids. Germline CDR1 SGHNT, CDR2 YENEEA. The sequence came from a woman between 40 and 55 years old with COVID-19, enrolled during active disease. Material for sequencing was peripheral blood. The chain joins TRBV11-3 to TRBJ2-1, with unresolved D. This chain's CDR3 is CASSLESSNEQFF. The DNA of the CDR3 is TGTGCCAGCAGCTTAGAGTCCAGCAATGAGCAGTTCTTC.